The entry below gives a single T cell receptor beta chain sequence along with its context. The antigen is unknown. This entry comes from a study of beta chain features in type 1 diabetes. Study-level points and caveats: TCRB CDR3 length was moderately but significantly reduced in all four CD4+ subsets of Type 1 diabetes patients. Insertions were fewer and deletions more numerous at VDJ junctions in type 1 diabetes patients. In the patient group, naive, central memory and Treg TCRB repertoires seemed more alike than in the healthy donor group.

The CDR3 spans 15 residues. The V gene's germline CDR1 is SGHTA and CDR2 FQGNSA. Trimming left V 5 bases short and J 0 bases short, with 8 bases between. Expressed TCRB transcripts were sequenced because the isolated RNA had all been reverse transcribed beforehand. An average approximately 4 million reads came from naive, central memory and regulatory T cell samples. TCRdb's copy holds only in-frame clones and misses some; the assay was immunoSEQ multiplex PCR. The data contain about 640,000 clones, 9.5% to 15% of them singletons. J is TRBJ2-6 and V is TRBV7-2; D perhaps matches TRBD1 (5 bases). The specimen sequenced was naive CD4+ T cells from blood. The source of this sequence is a man aged 25 to 40 with type 1 diabetes. Here the CDR3 DNA reads TGTGCCAGCAGCCTGGACACCTCTGGGGCCAACGTCCTGACTTTC. Translation: CASSLDTSGANVLTF.